What follows are 5 T cell receptor beta chains derived from one specimen sequenced in a study of cytotoxic CD8 clonotypes in ibrutinib-treated CLL. Assay: immunoSEQ multiplex PCR; the TCRdb copy retains only in-frame clones and omits some. This table has 42,000 or so clones, roughly two thirds appearing once. The specimen was PBMCs, collected at disease progression, from a patient treated with ibrutinib. The receptors here all came from a human donor with chronic lymphocytic leukemia.

This clone was seen a handful of times. The chain carries TRBV30 and TRBJ1-5; no reliable D call. This CDR3 contains 13 residues. CDR1 and CDR2 from the germline V gene are GTSNPN and SVGIG (reference sequence). Trimming removed 2 bases from V and 5 bases from J, with 10 bases in between. This chain's CDR3 is CAWSIAGYQPQHF. CDR3 coding DNA: TGTGCCTGGAGTATCGCAGGTTATCAGCCCCAGCATTTT.

The chain recombines TRBV27 with TRBJ2-3; a possible D gene is TRBD2 (6 bases). CDR3 size: 15 residues. Per the germline V gene, CDR1 is MNHEY and CDR2 is SMNVEV (reference sequence). V dropped 5 bases and J dropped 2 bases, with 14 bases sitting between them. CDR3 loop: CASSVGRGYTDTQYF. CDR3 DNA: TGTGCCAGCAGTGTCGGGAGAGGGTACACAGATACGCAGTATTTT.

The rearrangement links TRBV5-6 to TRBJ2-7; D remains ambiguous. CDR3 length equals 15 residues. V was trimmed by 1 base and J by 1 base, leaving 12 bases between them. Germline V gives CDR1 SGHDT, CDR2 YYEEEE. The CDR3 loop is CASSLLRQVSYEQYF. In nucleotides, the CDR3 is TGTGCCAGCAGCTTGTTGCGGCAGGTTTCCTACGAGCAGTACTTC. The variable domain in full, completed from reference TRBV5-6 and TRBJ2-7, reads DAGVTQSPTHLIKTRGQQVTLRCSPKSGHDTVSWYQQALGQGPQFIFQYYEEEERQRGNFPDRFSGHQFPNYSSELNVNALLLGDSALYLCASSLLRQVSYEQYFGPGTRLTVT.

Concerning this clone: This specimen includes other DNA sequences encoding the same CDR3. CDR3 DNA sequence: TGTGCCAGCAGCGCCGGTTATGAGCAGTTCTTC. It translates to CASSAGYEQFF. The J gene is TRBJ2-1, the V gene TRBV9, with D uncertain. Germline V gene lookup returns CDR1 SGDLS and CDR2 YYNGEE. There are 11 residues in the CDR3. The V and J ends lost 3 bases and 8 bases respectively, with 6 bases between them.

The chain is built from TRBV19 and TRBJ1-5; tentatively, D is TRBD1 (5 bases). V was trimmed by 8 bases and J by 2 bases, leaving 7 bases between them. Germline V lookup: CDR1 LNHDA, CDR2 SQIVND (reference sequence). The CDR3 contains 12 residues. The CDR3 DNA reads as TGTGCCAGTTCGGGGGGCAATCAGCCCCAGCATTTT. Its protein is CASSGGNQPQHF.